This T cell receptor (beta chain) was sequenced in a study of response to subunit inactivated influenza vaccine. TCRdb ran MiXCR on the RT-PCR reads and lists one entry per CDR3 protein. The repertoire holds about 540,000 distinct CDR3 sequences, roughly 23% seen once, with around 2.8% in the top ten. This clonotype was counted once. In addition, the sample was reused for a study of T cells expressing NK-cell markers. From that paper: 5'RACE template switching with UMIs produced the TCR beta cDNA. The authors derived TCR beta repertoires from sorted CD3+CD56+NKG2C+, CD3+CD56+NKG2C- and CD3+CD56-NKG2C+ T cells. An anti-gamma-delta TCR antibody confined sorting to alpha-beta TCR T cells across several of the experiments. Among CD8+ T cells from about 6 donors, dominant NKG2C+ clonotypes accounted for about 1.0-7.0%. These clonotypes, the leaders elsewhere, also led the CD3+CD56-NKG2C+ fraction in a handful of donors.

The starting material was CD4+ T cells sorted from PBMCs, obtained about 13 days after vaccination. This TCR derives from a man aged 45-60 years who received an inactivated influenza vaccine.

The CDR3: CASSSEPTDPRQYF. CDR3 DNA sequence: TGTGCCAGCAGTTCCGAACCGACGGATCCTAGACAGTATTTT. The chain employs TRBV28 and TRBJ2-3; no clear D gene. Germline V gene data show CDR1 as MDHEN and CDR2 as SYDVKM. The V end lost 4 bases, the J end lost 12 bases, and 20 bases lay between the germline ends. The length of the CDR3 is 14 residues.